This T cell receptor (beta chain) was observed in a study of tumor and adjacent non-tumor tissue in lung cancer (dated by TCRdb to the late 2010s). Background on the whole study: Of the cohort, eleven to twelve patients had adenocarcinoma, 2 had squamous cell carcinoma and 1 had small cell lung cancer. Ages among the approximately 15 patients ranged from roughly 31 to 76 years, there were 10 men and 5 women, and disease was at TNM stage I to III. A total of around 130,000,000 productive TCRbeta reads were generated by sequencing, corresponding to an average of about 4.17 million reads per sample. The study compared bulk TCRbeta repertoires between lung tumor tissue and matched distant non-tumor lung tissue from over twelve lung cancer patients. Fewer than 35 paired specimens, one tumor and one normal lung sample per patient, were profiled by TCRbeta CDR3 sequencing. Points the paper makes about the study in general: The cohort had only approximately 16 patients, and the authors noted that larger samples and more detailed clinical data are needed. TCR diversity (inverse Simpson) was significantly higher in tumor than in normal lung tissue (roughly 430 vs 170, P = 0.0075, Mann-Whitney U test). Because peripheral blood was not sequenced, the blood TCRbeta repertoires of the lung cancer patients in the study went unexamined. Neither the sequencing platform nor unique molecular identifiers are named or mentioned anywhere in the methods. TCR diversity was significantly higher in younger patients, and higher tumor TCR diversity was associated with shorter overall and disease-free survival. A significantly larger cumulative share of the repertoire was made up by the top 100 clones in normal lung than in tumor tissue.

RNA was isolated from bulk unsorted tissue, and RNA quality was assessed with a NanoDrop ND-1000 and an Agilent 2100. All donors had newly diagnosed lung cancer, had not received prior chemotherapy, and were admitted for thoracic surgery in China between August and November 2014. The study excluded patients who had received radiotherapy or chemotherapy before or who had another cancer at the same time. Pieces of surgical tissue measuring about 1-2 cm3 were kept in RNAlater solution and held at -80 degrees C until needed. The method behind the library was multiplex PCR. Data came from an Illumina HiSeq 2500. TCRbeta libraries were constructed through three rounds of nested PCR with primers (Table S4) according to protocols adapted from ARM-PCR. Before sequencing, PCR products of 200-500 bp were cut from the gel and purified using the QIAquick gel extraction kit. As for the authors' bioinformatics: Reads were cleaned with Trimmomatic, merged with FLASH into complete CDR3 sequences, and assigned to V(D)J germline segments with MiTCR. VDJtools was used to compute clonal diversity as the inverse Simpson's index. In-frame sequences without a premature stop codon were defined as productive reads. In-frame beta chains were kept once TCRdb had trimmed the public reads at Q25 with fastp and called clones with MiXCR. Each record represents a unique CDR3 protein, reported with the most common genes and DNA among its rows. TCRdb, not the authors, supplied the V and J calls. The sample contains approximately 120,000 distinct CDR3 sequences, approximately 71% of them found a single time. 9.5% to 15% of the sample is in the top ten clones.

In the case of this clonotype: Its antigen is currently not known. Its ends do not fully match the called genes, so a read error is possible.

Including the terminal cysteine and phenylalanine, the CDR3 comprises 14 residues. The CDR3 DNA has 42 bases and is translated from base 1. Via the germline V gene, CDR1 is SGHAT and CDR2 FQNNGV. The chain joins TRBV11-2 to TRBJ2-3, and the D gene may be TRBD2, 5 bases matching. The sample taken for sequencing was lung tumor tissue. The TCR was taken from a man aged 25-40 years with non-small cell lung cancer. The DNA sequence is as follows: TGTGCCAGCAGCTCCAGTGTGAGGGCAGATGCGCAGTATTTT. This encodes CASSSSVRADAQYF. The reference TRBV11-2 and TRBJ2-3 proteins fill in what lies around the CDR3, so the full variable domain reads EAGVAQSPRYKIIEKRQSVAFWCNPISGHATLYWYQQILGQGPKLLIQFQNNGVVDDSQLPKDRFSAERLKGVDSTLKIQPAKLEDSAVYLCASSSSVRADAQYFGPGTRLTVL.